Listed below are T cell receptor beta chains from one sample, sequenced in a study of blood T cell repertoires in COVID-19. Assay used: immunoSEQ multiplex PCR; TCRdb lists only in-frame clones, some missing. The sample comprises 150,000 to 200,000 clones, around four fifths of which are singletons, and roughly 3.1% rests with the top ten. What was sequenced was peripheral blood. The receptor source for this set is a man aged 65 to 85 with acute or convalescent COVID-19. CDR3s include the opening cysteine and the closing phenylalanine or tryptophan. D genes are given only for firm matches. Part of the rows lack a size; the others show once, few, many or a class for expanded clones.

clone size: .
J gene: TRBJ2-7
CDR3 length: 14
D gene: TRBD1
V gene: TRBV5-1
CDR3 protein: CASSIGTGAYEQYF
CDR3 DNA: TGCGCCTCTAGCATCGGGACAGGAGCCTACGAGCAGTACTTC

clone size: .
J gene: TRBJ2-7
CDR3 length: 14
D gene: TRBD1
V gene: TRBV24-1
CDR3 protein: CATSGPGGMGEQYF
CDR3 DNA: TGTGCCACCAGTGGCCCAGGGGGCATGGGCGAGCAGTACTTC

clone size: few
J gene: TRBJ1-2
CDR3 length: 14
D gene: TRBD1
V gene: TRBV19
CDR3 protein: CASSMGTGDYGYTF
CDR3 DNA: TGTGCCAGTAGTATGGGGACAGGCGACTATGGCTACACCTTC

clone size: .
J gene: TRBJ1-2
CDR3 length: 16
D gene: .
V gene: TRBV9
CDR3 protein: CASSVDGGRGTYGYTF
CDR3 DNA: TGTGCCAGCAGCGTAGACGGGGGGCGAGGGACCTATGGCTACACCTTC

clone size: once
J gene: TRBJ1-1
CDR3 length: 14
D gene: .
V gene: TRBV18
CDR3 protein: CASSPLGADTEAFF
CDR3 DNA: TGTGCCAGCTCACCGTTAGGGGCGGACACTGAAGCTTTCTTT

clone size: .
J gene: TRBJ1-1
CDR3 length: 12
D gene: .
V gene: TRBV4-1
CDR3 protein: CASSPDWQGAFF
CDR3 DNA: TGCGCCAGCAGCCCTGACTGGCAGGGAGCTTTCTTT

clone size: .
J gene: TRBJ1-6
CDR3 length: 15
D gene: .
V gene: TRBV9
CDR3 protein: CASSGGLRQNSPLHF
CDR3 DNA: TGTGCCAGCAGCGGCGGGTTGAGACAAAATTCACCCCTCCACTTT

clone size: .
J gene: TRBJ1-3
CDR3 length: 16
D gene: .
V gene: TRBV7-2
CDR3 protein: CASSLGRGGAGNTIYF
CDR3 DNA: TGTGCCAGCAGCTTGGGACGGGGGGGTGCTGGAAACACCATATATTTT

clone size: few
J gene: TRBJ1-2
CDR3 length: 13
D gene: .
V gene: TRBV7-9
CDR3 protein: CASSLVTVYGYTF
CDR3 DNA: TGTGCCAGCAGCTTAGTGACAGTCTATGGCTACACCTTC

clone size: .
J gene: TRBJ2-3
CDR3 length: 12
D gene: .
V gene: TRBV5-1
CDR3 protein: CASSLDKDTQYF
CDR3 DNA: TGCGCCAGCAGCCTCGACAAAGATACGCAGTATTTT

clone size: once
J gene: TRBJ1-1
CDR3 length: 15
D gene: .
V gene: TRBV28
CDR3 protein: CASVSLAGGGTEAFF
CDR3 DNA: TGTGCCAGCGTCTCCCTGGCCGGGGGGGGAACTGAAGCTTTCTTT

clone size: .
J gene: TRBJ2-2
CDR3 length: 15
D gene: .
V gene: TRBV4-1
CDR3 protein: CASSHQEGLPGELFF
CDR3 DNA: TGCGCCAGCAGCCATCAGGAGGGCCTCCCCGGGGAGCTGTTTTTT

clone size: .
J gene: TRBJ1-1
CDR3 length: 15
D gene: .
V gene: TRBV18
CDR3 protein: CASSPGAGMNTEAFF
CDR3 DNA: TGTGCCAGCTCACCAGGTGCAGGCATGAACACTGAAGCTTTCTTT

clone size: .
J gene: TRBJ2-7
CDR3 length: 16
D gene: TRBD2
V gene: TRBV7-2
CDR3 protein: CASSQIASGGDYEQYF
CDR3 DNA: TGTGCCAGCAGCCAGATAGCTAGCGGGGGGGACTACGAGCAGTACTTC

clone size: .
J gene: TRBJ2-7
CDR3 length: 14
D gene: .
V gene: TRBV5-4
CDR3 protein: CASSLSGVVHEQYF
CDR3 DNA: TGTGCCAGCAGCTTGAGTGGTGTAGTCCACGAGCAGTACTTC

clone size: .
J gene: TRBJ2-7
CDR3 length: 15
D gene: TRBD2
V gene: TRBV6-6
CDR3 protein: CASSYAAGGIYEQYF
CDR3 DNA: TGTGCCAGCAGTTACGCGGCGGGGGGTATCTACGAGCAGTACTTC

clone size: .
J gene: TRBJ2-1
CDR3 length: 18
D gene: TRBD2
V gene: TRBV6-1
CDR3 protein: CASSEQLAGGPPNNEQFF
CDR3 DNA: TGTGCCAGCAGTGAACAGCTAGCGGGGGGCCCCCCTAACAATGAGCAGTTCTTC

clone size: .
J gene: TRBJ1-5
CDR3 length: 15
D gene: .
V gene: TRBV2
CDR3 protein: CASSEGPGVHQPQHF
CDR3 DNA: TGTGCCAGCAGTGAAGGCCCGGGGGTGCATCAGCCCCAGCATTTT

clone size: few
J gene: TRBJ2-7
CDR3 length: 15
D gene: TRBD1
V gene: TRBV6-5
CDR3 protein: CAHDQPGQGDYEQYF
CDR3 DNA: TGTGCACACGACCAACCGGGACAGGGAGACTACGAGCAGTACTTC

clone size: .
J gene: TRBJ2-5
CDR3 length: 14
D gene: TRBD1
V gene: TRBV5-1
CDR3 protein: CASSRDSSQETQYF
CDR3 DNA: TGCGCCAGCAGCCGGGACAGTAGTCAAGAGACCCAGTACTTC

clone size: once
J gene: TRBJ2-7
CDR3 length: 14
D gene: .
V gene: TRBV11-3
CDR3 protein: CASSPRGNSYEQYF
CDR3 DNA: TGTGCCAGCAGCCCCCGAGGGAACTCCTACGAGCAGTACTTC

clone size: .
J gene: TRBJ1-1
CDR3 length: 15
D gene: .
V gene: TRBV5-1
CDR3 protein: CASSGDMAQGTEAFF
CDR3 DNA: TGCGCCAGCAGCGGAGACATGGCTCAGGGCACTGAAGCTTTCTTT

clone size: .
J gene: TRBJ1-1
CDR3 length: 15
D gene: .
V gene: TRBV5-4
CDR3 protein: CASSSKGGMNTEAFF
CDR3 DNA: TGTGCCAGCAGCTCGAAGGGGGGGATGAACACTGAAGCTTTCTTT

clone size: .
J gene: TRBJ1-2
CDR3 length: 16
D gene: TRBD1
V gene: TRBV23-1
CDR3 protein: CASSQSYRTGNYGYTF
CDR3 DNA: TGCGCCAGCAGTCAATCCTACCGGACAGGGAACTATGGCTACACCTTC

clone size: many
J gene: TRBJ2-2
CDR3 length: 20
D gene: TRBD2
V gene: TRBV4-1
CDR3 protein: CASSQVWGTTSGKYTGELFF
CDR3 DNA: TGCGCCAGCAGCCAAGTTTGGGGGACTACTAGCGGGAAATACACCGGGGAGCTGTTTTTT

clone size: .
J gene: TRBJ2-3
CDR3 length: 14
D gene: .
V gene: TRBV10-2
CDR3 protein: CASSAAGNTDTQYF
CDR3 DNA: TGCGCCAGCAGTGCAGCGGGTAACACAGATACGCAGTATTTT

clone size: once
J gene: TRBJ2-2
CDR3 length: 15
D gene: TRBD2
V gene: TRBV5-6
CDR3 protein: CASTPGLAGTGELFF
CDR3 DNA: TGTGCCAGCACCCCGGGACTAGCGGGCACCGGGGAGCTGTTTTTT

clone size: .
J gene: TRBJ1-6
CDR3 length: 17
D gene: .
V gene: TRBV19
CDR3 protein: CASSIDQSSSYNSPLHF
CDR3 DNA: TGTGCCAGTAGTATAGATCAATCGAGCTCCTATAATTCACCCCTCCACTTT

clone size: .
J gene: TRBJ2-7
CDR3 length: 13
D gene: TRBD1
V gene: TRBV5-4
CDR3 protein: CASSTGTAYEQYF
CDR3 DNA: TGTGCCAGCAGCACCGGGACAGCTTACGAGCAGTACTTC

clone size: .
J gene: TRBJ2-5
CDR3 length: 12
D gene: .
V gene: TRBV11-2
CDR3 protein: CASSLVLETQYF
CDR3 DNA: TGTGCCAGCAGCTTAGTCTTGGAGACCCAGTACTTC

clone size: .
J gene: TRBJ1-4
CDR3 length: 14
D gene: TRBD1
V gene: TRBV5-1
CDR3 protein: CASSLGQGGEKLFF
CDR3 DNA: TGCGCCAGCAGCTTGGGACAGGGAGGTGAAAAACTGTTTTTT

clone size: .
J gene: TRBJ2-7
CDR3 length: 13
D gene: .
V gene: TRBV7-9
CDR3 protein: CASSSAGVHEQYF
CDR3 DNA: TGTGCCAGCAGCAGCGCCGGAGTCCACGAGCAGTACTTC

clone size: .
J gene: TRBJ2-3
CDR3 length: 16
D gene: TRBD1
V gene: TRBV5-1
CDR3 protein: CASSTGTGGAGDTQYF
CDR3 DNA: TGCGCCAGCAGCACTGGGACAGGGGGCGCGGGAGATACGCAGTATTTT